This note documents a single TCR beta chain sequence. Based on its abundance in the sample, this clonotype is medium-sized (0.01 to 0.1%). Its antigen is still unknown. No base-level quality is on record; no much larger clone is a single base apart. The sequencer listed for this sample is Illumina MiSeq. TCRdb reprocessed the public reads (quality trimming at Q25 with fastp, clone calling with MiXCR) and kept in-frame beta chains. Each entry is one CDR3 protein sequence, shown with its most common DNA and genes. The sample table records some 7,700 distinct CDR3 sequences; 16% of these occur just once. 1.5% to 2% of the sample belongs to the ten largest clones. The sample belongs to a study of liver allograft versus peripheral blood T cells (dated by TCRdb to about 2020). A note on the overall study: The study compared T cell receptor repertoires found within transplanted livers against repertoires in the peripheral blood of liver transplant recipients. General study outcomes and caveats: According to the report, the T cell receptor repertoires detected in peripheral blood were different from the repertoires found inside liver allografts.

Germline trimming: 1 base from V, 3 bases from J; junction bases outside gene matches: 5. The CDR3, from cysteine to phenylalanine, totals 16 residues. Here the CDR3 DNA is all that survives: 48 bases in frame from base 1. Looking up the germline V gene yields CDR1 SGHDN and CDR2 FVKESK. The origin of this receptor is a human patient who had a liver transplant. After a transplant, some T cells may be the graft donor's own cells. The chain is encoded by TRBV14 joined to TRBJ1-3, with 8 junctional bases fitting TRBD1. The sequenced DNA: TGTGCCAGCAGCCAAGTAGGACAGGGTGTTGGAAACACCATATATTTT. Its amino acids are CASSQVGQGVGNTIYF.